These 20 T cell receptor beta chains were all obtained from the same sample, sequenced in a study of control samples from healthy donors and cancer patients. Here immunoSEQ multiplex PCR was the method, and the copy in TCRdb shows in-frame clones only, minus some. Of about 130,000 clones listed, 92% are singletons. Specimen: blood. These receptors came from a woman in her fifties or sixties in good health.

The chain joins TRBV12-3 or TRBV12-4 to TRBJ1-1; TRBD1 might be the D (5 bases). Trimming cost V 4 bases and J 11 bases, with 14 bases left between them. This CDR3 region has 12 residues. CDR3 sequence (DNA): TGTGCCAGCAGTTCGAACGGGGCCCTGGCTTTCTTT. Translated: CASSSNGALAFF.

The rearrangement uses TRBV6-5 and TRBJ1-1; maybe TRBD1 (6 bases). The V end lost 7 bases, the J end lost 11 bases, and 20 bases lay between the germline ends. There are 13 residues in the CDR3. The germline V gene has CDR1 MNHEY and CDR2 SVGAGI. CDR3 amino acids: CASIPTLQGRAFF. CDR3 nucleotide sequence: TGTGCCAGCATTCCTACCCTACAGGGTAGGGCTTTCTTT.

This clone appeared a single time. The chain couples TRBV10-3 to TRBJ1-1, with 9 bases lining up with TRBD1. V shed 9 bases, J shed 2 bases, and the junction held 1 base outside the gene matches. Germline CDR1 reads ENHRY; CDR2 reads SYGVKD. The CDR3 has 12 residues. The CDR3 reads CAMGQGNTEAFF. The CDR3 DNA follows: TGTGCCATGGGACAGGGAAACACTGAAGCTTTCTTT.

The V gene is TRBV4-2, the J gene TRBJ2-1; D might be TRBD2 (7 bases). Trimming removed 1 base at V and 5 bases at J, with 18 bases between. The CDR3 spans 17 residues. From germline, CDR1 is LGHNA and CDR2 YNFKEQ. The CDR3 DNA sequence: TGTGCCAGCAGCCAAGGTGGTGCGGGGGCCCCTAACAATGAGCAGTTCTTC. Protein: CASSQGGAGAPNNEQFF.

The V and J genes are TRBV2 and TRBJ2-2, with D hard to call. The V gene lost 5 bases and the J gene lost 0 bases, with 10 bases spanning the gap. This CDR3 comprises 15 residues. Per the germline V gene, CDR1 is SNHLY and CDR2 is FYNNEI. This CDR3 reads CASSSEEANTGELFF. CDR3 in DNA: TGTGCCAGCAGTTCAGAAGAAGCGAACACCGGGGAGCTGTTTTTT.

The chain joins TRBV11-2 to TRBJ2-7, with a weak D call TRBD1 (5 bases). The CDR3 runs to 14 residues. With 1 base removed from V and 1 base from J, the gap between germline ends came to 8 bases. Germline V gene lookup returns CDR1 SGHAT and CDR2 FQNNGV. The CDR3 region has the DNA TGTGCCAGCAGCTTAGCACAGGCGTCCTACGAGCAGTACTTC. Amino acid sequence: CASSLAQASYEQYF.

The chain is built from TRBV28 and TRBJ1-5; D gene uncertain. Germline CDR1 MDHEN, CDR2 SYDVKM. This CDR3 has 13 amino acids. Trimming removed 8 bases at V and 0 bases at J, with 8 bases between. The DNA of the CDR3 is TGTGCCAGCGGTGAGAATAGCAATCAGCCCCAGCATTTT. This sequence encodes CASGENSNQPQHF.

Notes on this clone: The junction departs from germline at one end; a sequencing error may be responsible. The chain uses TRBV7-2 and TRBJ2-3; 7 bases are a match to TRBD2. Germline CDR1 is SGHTA and CDR2 is FQGNSA. The CDR3 has 15 amino acids. The CDR3 DNA is TGTGTCAGCAGCTATCCTAGCGGTAGCACAGATACGCAGTATTTT. Translation gives CVSSYPSGSTDTQYF.

The chain recombines TRBV10-3 with TRBJ1-2; a weak D match, TRBD1 (6 bases). Trimming left V 3 bases short and J 8 bases short, with 10 bases between. From germline, CDR1 is ENHRY and CDR2 SYGVKD. The CDR3 covers 12 residues. CDR3 nucleotides: TGTGCCATCAGTGACAGGGGAGGCGGCTACACCTTC. Residues: CAISDRGGGYTF.

The V and J genes are TRBV20-1 and TRBJ1-1; TRBD1 matches 8 bases. Germline loops: CDR1 DFQATT, CDR2 SNEGSKA (reference sequence). The CDR3 spans 12 residues. The trim removed 3 bases at V and 5 bases at J, leaving 2 bases unmatched. The CDR3 DNA is TGCAGTGCTAGTACAGGGGGGACTGAAGCTTTCTTT. Residues: CSASTGGTEAFF.

This clone was recorded only once. The chain links TRBV5-6 to TRBJ2-1; D ambiguous. Germline V gene lookup returns CDR1 SGHDT and CDR2 YYEEEE. The CDR3 loop spans 13 amino acids. V lost 4 bases and J lost 8, with 13 bases in between. CDR3 sequence (DNA): TGTGCCAGCAGCACGTCGTTAGGTGATGAGCAGTTCTTC. As protein: CASSTSLGDEQFF.

The chain uses TRBV6-4 and TRBJ1-2, with D possibly being TRBD1 (5 bases). Germline V gene data show CDR1 as MRHNA and CDR2 as SNTAGT. V gave up 10 bases and J gave up 3 bases, with 21 bases separating them. The CDR3 loop spans 15 amino acids. The CDR3: CATIPSSGKDYGYTF. The DNA for the CDR3 is TGTGCCACAATCCCTTCTTCAGGGAAGGACTATGGCTACACCTTC.

The V gene is TRBV6-5, the J gene TRBJ2-7, with a weak D call TRBD1 (5 bases). The CDR3 loop spans 15 amino acids. Germline CDR1 reads MNHEY; CDR2 reads SVGAGI. V dropped 6 bases and J dropped 4 bases, with 19 bases sitting between them. The CDR3 spells CASRVTGGRRYEQYF. In nucleotides, the CDR3 is TGTGCCAGCAGAGTTACAGGCGGCCGTCGGTACGAGCAGTACTTC.

The rearrangement joins TRBV5-1 to TRBJ1-2; D is possibly TRBD1 (6 bases). CDR3 length equals 14 residues. V lost 4 bases to trimming and J lost 2 bases, with 12 bases between them. Per germline, CDR1 SGHRS and CDR2 YFSETQ. The CDR3 spells CASSLGQSNYGYTF. The CDR3 DNA follows: TGCGCCAGCAGCCTAGGACAGAGCAACTATGGCTACACCTTC.

The chain couples TRBV13 to TRBJ2-7; 10 positions agree with TRBD2. CDR1 and CDR2 (germline): PRHDT, FYEKMQ (reference sequence). V lost 0 bases to trimming and J lost 3 bases; unmatched junction nucleotides: 2. This CDR3 has 15 residues. The CDR3 here is CASSLGLAGDYEQYF. The CDR3 region has the DNA TGTGCCAGCAGCTTAGGGCTAGCGGGAGACTACGAGCAGTACTTC.

The gene calls are TRBV6-6 and TRBJ2-2; D unclear. Germline-derived CDR1 and CDR2 are MNHNY and SVGAGI (reference sequence). Trimming took off 2 bases at V and 7 bases at J, with 5 bases between the two ends. The CDR3 loop spans 12 amino acids. CDR3 protein: CASSYGLGELFF. The CDR3 nucleotides read TGTGCCAGCAGTTACGGCCTCGGGGAGCTGTTTTTT.

The chain recombines TRBV2 with TRBJ2-7; D gene uncertain. V was pared by 1 base and J by 2 bases, with 12 bases between. The CDR3 sequence is 15 residues long. CDR1 SNHLY and CDR2 FYNNEI come from the germline V gene. This chain's CDR3 is CASSEGQYRTYEQYF. The CDR3 coding sequence is TGTGCCAGCAGTGAAGGGCAGTACAGAACCTACGAGCAGTACTTC. The entire variable domain, with the rest obtained from reference TRBV2 and TRBJ2-7, is as follows: EPEVTQTPSHQVTQMGQEVILRCVPISNHLYFYWYRQILGQKVEFLVSFYNNEISEKSEIFDDQFSVERPDGSNFTLKIRSTKLEDSAMYFCASSEGQYRTYEQYFGPGTRLTVT.

The chain is built from TRBV12-3 or TRBV12-4 and TRBJ1-1; D gene uncertain. This CDR3 comprises 13 residues. Trimming took 5 bases from V and 0 from J, leaving 7 bases between them. Here the CDR3 DNA reads TGTGCCAGCAGTAACAAATTGAACACTGAAGCTTTCTTT. Protein: CASSNKLNTEAFF.

The genes are TRBV19 and TRBJ1-5; D is unresolved. The CDR3 has 15 residues. Trimming left V 3 bases short and J 5 bases short, with 14 bases between. Per the germline V gene, CDR1 is LNHDA and CDR2 is SQIVND (reference sequence). The CDR3 spells CASSIGGSRDQPQHF. CDR3 nucleotide sequence: TGTGCCAGTAGTATTGGAGGGAGTAGGGATCAGCCCCAGCATTTT.

The rearrangement uses TRBV15 and TRBJ1-1; TRBD1 aligns across 7 bases. Per germline, CDR1 LNHNV and CDR2 YYDKDF (reference sequence). The V segment lost 2 bases and the J segment 0 bases; nucleotides outside the gene matches: 3. CDR3 length equals 15 residues. DNA of the CDR3: TGTGCCACCAGCAGAAGACAGGGACTGAACACTGAAGCTTTCTTT. As protein: CATSRRQGLNTEAFF. Looking up the rest from reference TRBV15 and TRBJ1-1 gives the full variable domain: DAMVIQNPRYQVTQFGKPVTLSCSQTLNHNVMYWYQQKSSQAPKLLFHYYDKDFNNEADTPDNFQSRRPNTSFCFLDIRSPGLGDTAMYLCATSRRQGLNTEAFFGQGTRLTVV.